This T cell receptor beta chain was captured by sequencing in a study of blood T cell repertoires in COVID-19. The overall study: The origin of the acute and convalescent COVID-19 samples was the United States, Italy and Spain. PBMCs, B-cell-depleted T cells, or T cells provided the cDNA or gDNA that made up the material.

Patients in Seattle were enrolled during active infection, then followed longitudinally. This clone was counted between two and nine times. The CDR3 covers 15 residues. CDR1 and CDR2 (germline): MNHEY, SVGEGT. V lost 0 bases and J 3 bases, leaving 10 bases between the germline ends. Original methodology: Scientists estimated how many nucleated cells there were by amplifying reference gene primers. Sequencing used immunoSEQ multiplex PCR; TCRdb keeps in-frame clones, though not all of them. The DNA gave D and trimming, while V, J and clone size come from that table. Of around 400,000 clones listed, 70% to 90% were seen once; the top ten hold roughly 10%.

Material for sequencing was peripheral blood. The TCR comes from a woman under 40 with COVID-19, enrolled during active disease. J is TRBJ2-3 and V is TRBV6-2 or TRBV6-3; D possibly corresponds to TRBD2 (6 bases). CDR3 in amino acids: CASSYSGGATDTQYF. In DNA form, the CDR3 reads TGTGCCAGCAGTTACTCTGGCGGGGCAACAGATACGCAGTATTTT.